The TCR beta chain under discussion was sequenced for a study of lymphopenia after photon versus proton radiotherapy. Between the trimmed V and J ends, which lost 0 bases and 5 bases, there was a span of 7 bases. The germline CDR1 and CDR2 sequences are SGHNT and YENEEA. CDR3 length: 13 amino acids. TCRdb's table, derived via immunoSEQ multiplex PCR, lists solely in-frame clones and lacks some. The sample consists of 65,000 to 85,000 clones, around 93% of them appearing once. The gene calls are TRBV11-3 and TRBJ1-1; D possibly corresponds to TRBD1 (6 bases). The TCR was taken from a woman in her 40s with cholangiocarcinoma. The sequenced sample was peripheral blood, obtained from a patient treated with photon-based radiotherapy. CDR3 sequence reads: CASSLDRGTEAFF. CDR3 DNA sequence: TGTGCCAGCAGCTTAGACAGGGGAACTGAAGCTTTCTTT.